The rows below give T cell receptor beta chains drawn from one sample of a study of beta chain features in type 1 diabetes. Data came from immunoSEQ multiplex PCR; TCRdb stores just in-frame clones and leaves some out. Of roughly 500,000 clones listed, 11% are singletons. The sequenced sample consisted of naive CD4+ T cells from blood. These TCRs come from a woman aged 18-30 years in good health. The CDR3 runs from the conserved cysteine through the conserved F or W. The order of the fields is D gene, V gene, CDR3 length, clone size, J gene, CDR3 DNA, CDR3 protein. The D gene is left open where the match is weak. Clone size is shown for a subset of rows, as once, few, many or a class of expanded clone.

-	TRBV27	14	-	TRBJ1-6	TGTGCCAGCAGTTTCGGGCAGAAGGGTTCACCCCTCCACTTT	CASSFGQKGSPLHF
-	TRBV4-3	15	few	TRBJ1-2	TGCGCCAGCAGCCAAGATTCTGTAGCTAACTATGGCTACACCTTC	CASSQDSVANYGYTF
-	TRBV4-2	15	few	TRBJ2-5	TGTGCCAGCAGCTATGAAGGGGGGTACCAAGAGACCCAGTACTTC	CASSYEGGYQETQYF
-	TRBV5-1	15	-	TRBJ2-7	TGCGCCAGCAGCCCGTACGGGACCACCACCTACGAGCAGTACTTC	CASSPYGTTTYEQYF
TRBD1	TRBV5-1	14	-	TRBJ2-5	TGCGCCAGCAGCACCCGACAGGGTGGAGAGACCCAGTACTTC	CASSTRQGGETQYF
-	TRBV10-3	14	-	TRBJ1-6	TGTGCCATCAGTGATTCAGGGAACGGTTCACCCCTCCACTTT	CAISDSGNGSPLHF
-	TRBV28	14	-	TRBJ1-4	TGTGCCAGCAGACACGGGGGCCCCCAGGAAAAACTGTTTTTT	CASRHGGPQEKLFF
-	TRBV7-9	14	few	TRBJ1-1	TGTGCCAGCAGCGTCGGCGCGGAGGTGACTGAAGCTTTCTTT	CASSVGAEVTEAFF
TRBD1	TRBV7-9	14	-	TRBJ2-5	TGTGCCAGCAGCCGTGGGACAGGAGAAGAGACCCAGTACTTC	CASSRGTGEETQYF
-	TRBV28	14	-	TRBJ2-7	TGTGCCAGCAGATCGACAGGCAACACCTACGAGCAGTACTTC	CASRSTGNTYEQYF
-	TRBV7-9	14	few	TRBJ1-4	TGTGCCAGCAGCGCGGGACCAACTTATGAAAAACTGTTTTTT	CASSAGPTYEKLFF
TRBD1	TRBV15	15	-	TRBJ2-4	TGTGCCACCAGCAGAGTAAGGGACAGGGGAAACATTCAGTACTTC	CATSRVRDRGNIQYF
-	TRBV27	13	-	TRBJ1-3	TGTGCCAGCAGTTTACCAGGGGGAAACACCATATATTTT	CASSLPGGNTIYF
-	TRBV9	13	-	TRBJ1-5	TGTGCCAGCAGCGAATCTGGGAATCAGCCCCAGCATTTT	CASSESGNQPQHF
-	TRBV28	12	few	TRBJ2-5	TGTGCCAGCAACGAGAACCAAGAGACCCAGTACTTC	CASNENQETQYF
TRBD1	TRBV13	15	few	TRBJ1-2	TGTGCCAGCAGCCCCTTTGGGACAGGGAACTATGGCTACACCTTC	CASSPFGTGNYGYTF
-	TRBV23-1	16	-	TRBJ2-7	TGCGCCAGCAGTCAATCGACCAGGGAAGGGTCCTACGAGCAGTACTTC	CASSQSTREGSYEQYF
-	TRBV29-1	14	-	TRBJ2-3	TGCAGCGTTGTGGTCCCCAGGGGCACAGATACGCAGTATTTT	CSVVVPRGTDTQYF
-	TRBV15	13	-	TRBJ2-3	TGTGCCACCAGCCCTTGGCGGTCCGATACGCAGTATTTT	CATSPWRSDTQYF
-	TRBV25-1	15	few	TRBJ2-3	TGTGCCAGCAGTGAGGCCATCGTCTACACAGATACGCAGTATTTT	CASSEAIVYTDTQYF
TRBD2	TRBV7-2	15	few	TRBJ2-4	TGTGCCAGCAACAGCGGGAGCGCAAGTGTGAACATTCAGTACTTC	CASNSGSASVNIQYF
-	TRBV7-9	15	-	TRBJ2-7	TGTGCCAGCAGCATAGGACAGTCCTCATCCTACGAGCAGTACTTC	CASSIGQSSSYEQYF
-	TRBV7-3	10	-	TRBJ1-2	TGTGCCAGCAGCACTCGGACAGAGGTCTTC	CASSTRTEVF
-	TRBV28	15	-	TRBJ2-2	TGTGCCAGCACCAAACGGGTGGCAGGCACCGGGGAGCTGTTTTTT	CASTKRVAGTGELFF
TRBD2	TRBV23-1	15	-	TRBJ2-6	TGCGCCAGCAGTCAAGCGGGGGAATGGGCCAACGTCCTGACTTTC	CASSQAGEWANVLTF
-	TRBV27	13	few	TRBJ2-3	TGTGCCAGCGGAAAGGTTAAGACCGATACGCAGTATTTT	CASGKVKTDTQYF
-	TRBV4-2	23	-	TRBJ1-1	TGTGCCAGCAGCAAAGGGGTACCCCGGTGGGACACCCGAGGACATACTTGGAACACTGAAGCTTTCTTT	CASSKGVPRWDTRGHTWNTEAFF
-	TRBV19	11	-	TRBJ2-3	TGTGCCAGTAGTGCCACAGATACGCAGTATTTT	CASSATDTQYF
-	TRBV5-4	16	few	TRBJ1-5	TGTGCCAGCAGCTTGGGCGGTGCAGGGAGTAATCAGCCCCAGCATTTT	CASSLGGAGSNQPQHF
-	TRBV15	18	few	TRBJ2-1	TGTGCCACCAGCACTGGGACCGAAGGACGTTTCACCTACAATGAGCAGTTCTTC	CATSTGTEGRFTYNEQFF
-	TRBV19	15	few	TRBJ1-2	TGTGCCAGTACCCGATCAACAGGGCCTAACTATGGCTACACCTTC	CASTRSTGPNYGYTF
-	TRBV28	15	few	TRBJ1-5	TGTGCCAGCAGTTTAATTCCGGGAATAGGCCAGCCCCAGCATTTT	CASSLIPGIGQPQHF
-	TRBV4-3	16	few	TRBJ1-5	TGCGCCAGCAGCCCATCGCCGTACGGGGAATCTCAGCCCCAGCATTTT	CASSPSPYGESQPQHF
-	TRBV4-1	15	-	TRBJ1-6	TGCGCCAGCAGCCAACTGAACACCGACTACAGGGCACTCCACTTT	CASSQLNTDYRALHF
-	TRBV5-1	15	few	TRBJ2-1	TGCGCCAGCAGCTTGGATGTGGGCCCCGACAATGAGCAGTTCTTC	CASSLDVGPDNEQFF
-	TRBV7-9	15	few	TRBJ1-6	TGTGCCAGCAGCTTAGGCAGGGGCGATAATTCACCCCTCCACTTT	CASSLGRGDNSPLHF
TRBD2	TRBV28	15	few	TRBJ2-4	TGTGCCAGCAGTATCGGGGGGGAGTCCAAAAACATTCAGTACTTC	CASSIGGESKNIQYF
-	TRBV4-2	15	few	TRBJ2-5	TGTGCCAGCAGCCAAGACCAAAGGTGGGCAGAGACCCAGTACTTC	CASSQDQRWAETQYF
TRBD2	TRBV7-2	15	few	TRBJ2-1	TGTGCCAGCAGCCCAGGACTAGCGGGAGGGACCGAGCAGTTCTTC	CASSPGLAGGTEQFF
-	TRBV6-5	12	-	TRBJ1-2	TGTGCCAGCAGTCCAGGGGCGTATGGCTACACCTTC	CASSPGAYGYTF
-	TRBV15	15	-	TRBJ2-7	TGTGCCACCAGCAGGTTGACAGGCACTCCCTACGAGCAGTACTTC	CATSRLTGTPYEQYF
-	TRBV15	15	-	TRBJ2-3	TGTGCCACCAGCAGGGCCCTCACCCGCACAGATACGCAGTATTTT	CATSRALTRTDTQYF
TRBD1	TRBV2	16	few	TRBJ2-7	TGTGCCAGCAGTCCGCTAATAGGGACAGGCGAATACGAGCAGTACTTC	CASSPLIGTGEYEQYF
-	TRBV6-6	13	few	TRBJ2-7	TGTGCCAGCAGTCTTGGTCAGCAGGACGAGCAGTACTTC	CASSLGQQDEQYF
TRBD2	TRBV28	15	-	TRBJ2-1	TGTGCCAGCAGACTAGCTAGCGGGGGCGGCAATGAGCAGTTCTTC	CASRLASGGGNEQFF
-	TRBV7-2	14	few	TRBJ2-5	TGTGCCAGCAGCCTCGGGGGACCGGGGGAGACCCAGTACTTC	CASSLGGPGETQYF
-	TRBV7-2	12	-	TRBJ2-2	TGTGCCAGCAGCCGTAGCACCGGGGAGCTGTTTTTT	CASSRSTGELFF
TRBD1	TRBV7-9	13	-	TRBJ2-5	TGTGCCAGCAGCTCCAGGGGGCGCGAGACCCAGTACTTC	CASSSRGRETQYF
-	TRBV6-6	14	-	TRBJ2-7	TGTGCCAGCAGTTCGGATCACAGGGCCTACGAGCAGTACTTC	CASSSDHRAYEQYF
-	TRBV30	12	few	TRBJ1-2	TGTGCCTGGAGTGTACCTGGCTATGGCTACACCTTC	CAWSVPGYGYTF
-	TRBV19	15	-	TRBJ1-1	TGTGCCAGTCGAGCGATGAGGATTCTGAACACTGAAGCTTTCTTT	CASRAMRILNTEAFF
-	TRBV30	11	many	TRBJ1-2	TGTGCCTGCCGTCTGAACTATGGCTACACCTTC	CACRLNYGYTF